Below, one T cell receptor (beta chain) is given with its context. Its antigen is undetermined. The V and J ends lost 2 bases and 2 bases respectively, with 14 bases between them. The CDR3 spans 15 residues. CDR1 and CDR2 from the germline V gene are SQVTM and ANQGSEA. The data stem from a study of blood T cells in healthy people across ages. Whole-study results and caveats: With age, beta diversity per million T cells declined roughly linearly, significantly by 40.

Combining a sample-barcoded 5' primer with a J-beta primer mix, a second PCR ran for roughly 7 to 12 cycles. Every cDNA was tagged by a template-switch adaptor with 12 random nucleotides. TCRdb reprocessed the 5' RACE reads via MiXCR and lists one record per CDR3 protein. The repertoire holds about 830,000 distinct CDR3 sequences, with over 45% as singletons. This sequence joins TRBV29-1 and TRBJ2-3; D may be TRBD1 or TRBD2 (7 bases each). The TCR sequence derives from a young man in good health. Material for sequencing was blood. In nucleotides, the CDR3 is TGCAGCGTTGAAACAGGGGAGGGTACCACAGATACGCAGTATTTT. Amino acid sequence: CSVETGEGTTDTQYF.